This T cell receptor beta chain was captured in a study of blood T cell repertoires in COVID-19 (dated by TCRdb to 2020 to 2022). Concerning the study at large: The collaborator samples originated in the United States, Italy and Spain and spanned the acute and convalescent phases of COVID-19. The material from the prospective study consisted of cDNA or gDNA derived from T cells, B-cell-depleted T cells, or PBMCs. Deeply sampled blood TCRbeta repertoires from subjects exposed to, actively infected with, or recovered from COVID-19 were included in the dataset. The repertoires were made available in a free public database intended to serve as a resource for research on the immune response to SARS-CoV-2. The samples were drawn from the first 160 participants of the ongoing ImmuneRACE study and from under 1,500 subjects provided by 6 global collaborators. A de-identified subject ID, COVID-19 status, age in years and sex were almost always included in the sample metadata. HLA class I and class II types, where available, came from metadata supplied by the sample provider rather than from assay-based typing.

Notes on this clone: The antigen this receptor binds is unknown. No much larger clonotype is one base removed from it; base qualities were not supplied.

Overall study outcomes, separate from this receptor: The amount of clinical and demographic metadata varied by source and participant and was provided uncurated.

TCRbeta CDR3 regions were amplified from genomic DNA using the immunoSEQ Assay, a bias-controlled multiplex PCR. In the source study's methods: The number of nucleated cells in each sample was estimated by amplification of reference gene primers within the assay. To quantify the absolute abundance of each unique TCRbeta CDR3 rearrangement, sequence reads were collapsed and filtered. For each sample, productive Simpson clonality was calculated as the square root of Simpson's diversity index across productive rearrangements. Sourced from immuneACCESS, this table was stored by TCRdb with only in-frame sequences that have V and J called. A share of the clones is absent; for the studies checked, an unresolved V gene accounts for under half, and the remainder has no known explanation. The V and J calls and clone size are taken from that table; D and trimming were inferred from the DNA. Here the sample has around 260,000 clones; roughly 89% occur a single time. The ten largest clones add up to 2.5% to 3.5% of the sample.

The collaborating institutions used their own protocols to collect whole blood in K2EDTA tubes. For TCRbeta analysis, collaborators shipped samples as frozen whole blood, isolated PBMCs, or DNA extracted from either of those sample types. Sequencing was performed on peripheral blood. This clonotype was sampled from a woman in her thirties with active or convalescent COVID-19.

The nucleotide sequence reads TGTGCCAGCAGTTCACAGTATGGCTACACCTTC. Its translation is CASSSQYGYTF. The rearrangement combines TRBV7-2 with TRBJ1-2; too little of a D gene remains to name it. From the germline V gene, CDR1 is SGHTA and CDR2 is FQGNSA. From cysteine to phenylalanine, the CDR3 is 11 amino acids long. The DNA shown is the 33-base CDR3, in frame from base 1. Trimming at the junction amounts to 6 bases on V and 5 bases on J, and the germline ends lie 7 bases apart. With all but the CDR3 taken from the reference TRBV7-2 and TRBJ1-2 genes, the full variable domain is: GAGVSQSPSNKVTEKGKDVELRCDPISGHTALYWYRQSLGQGLEFLIYFQGNSAPDKSGLPSDRFSAERTGGSVSTLTIQRTQQEDSAVYLCASSSQYGYTFGSGTRLTVV.